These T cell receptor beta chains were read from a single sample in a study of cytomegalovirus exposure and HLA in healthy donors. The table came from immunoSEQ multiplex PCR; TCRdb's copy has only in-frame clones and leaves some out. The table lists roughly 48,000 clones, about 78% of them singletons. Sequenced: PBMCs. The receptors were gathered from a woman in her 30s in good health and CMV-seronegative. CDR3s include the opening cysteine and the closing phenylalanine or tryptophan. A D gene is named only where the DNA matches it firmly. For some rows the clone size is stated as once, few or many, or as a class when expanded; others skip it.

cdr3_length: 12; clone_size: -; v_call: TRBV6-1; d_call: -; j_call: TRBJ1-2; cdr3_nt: TGTGCCAGCAGTGAACAGGGGTATGGCTACACCTTC; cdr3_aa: CASSEQGYGYTF
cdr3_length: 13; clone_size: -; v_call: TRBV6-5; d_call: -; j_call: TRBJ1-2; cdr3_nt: TGTGCCAGCAGGAAGACAGTTCTGTATGGCTACACCTTC; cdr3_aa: CASRKTVLYGYTF
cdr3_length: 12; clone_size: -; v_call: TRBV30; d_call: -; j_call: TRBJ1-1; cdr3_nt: TGTGCCTGGACAGACTCCGGGAATGAAGCTTTCTTT; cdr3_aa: CAWTDSGNEAFF
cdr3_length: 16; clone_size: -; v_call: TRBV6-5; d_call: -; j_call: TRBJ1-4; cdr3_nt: TGTGCCAGCAGTTACTCCCTAGGACAGCATAATGAAAAACTGTTTTTT; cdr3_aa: CASSYSLGQHNEKLFF
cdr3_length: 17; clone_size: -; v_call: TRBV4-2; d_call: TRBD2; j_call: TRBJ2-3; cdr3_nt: TGTGCCAGCAGCCAAGATCCGGGCGGGGGGGCTTTCAATACGCAGTATTTT; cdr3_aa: CASSQDPGGGAFNTQYF
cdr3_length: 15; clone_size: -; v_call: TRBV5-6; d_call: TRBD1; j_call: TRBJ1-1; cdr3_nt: TGTGCCAGCAGCCTAAGGACAGGTTGGAACACTGAAGCTTTCTTT; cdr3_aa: CASSLRTGWNTEAFF
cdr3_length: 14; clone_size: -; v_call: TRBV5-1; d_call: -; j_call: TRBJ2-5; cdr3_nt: TGCGCCAGCAGCTTGGGGACTACCAGCGTGGACCAGTACTTC; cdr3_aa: CASSLGTTSVDQYF
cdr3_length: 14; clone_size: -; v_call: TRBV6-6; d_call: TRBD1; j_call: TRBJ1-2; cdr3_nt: TGTGCCAGCAGTTGGGACAGGGGGCTCTATGGCTACACCTTC; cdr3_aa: CASSWDRGLYGYTF
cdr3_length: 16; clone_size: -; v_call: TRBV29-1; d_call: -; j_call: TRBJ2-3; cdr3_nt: TGCAGCGTTGAAGCGGGGGGGACAGGGATCACAGATACGCAGTATTTT; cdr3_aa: CSVEAGGTGITDTQYF
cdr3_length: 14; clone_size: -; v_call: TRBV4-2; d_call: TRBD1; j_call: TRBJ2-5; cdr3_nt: TGTGCCAGCAGCCCCCGGGACAGGGAAGAGACCCAGTACTTC; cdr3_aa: CASSPRDREETQYF
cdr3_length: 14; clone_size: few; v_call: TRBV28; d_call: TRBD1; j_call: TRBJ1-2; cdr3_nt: TGTGCCAGCAGCATTTGGGACAGGGACACTGGCTACACCTTC; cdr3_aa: CASSIWDRDTGYTF